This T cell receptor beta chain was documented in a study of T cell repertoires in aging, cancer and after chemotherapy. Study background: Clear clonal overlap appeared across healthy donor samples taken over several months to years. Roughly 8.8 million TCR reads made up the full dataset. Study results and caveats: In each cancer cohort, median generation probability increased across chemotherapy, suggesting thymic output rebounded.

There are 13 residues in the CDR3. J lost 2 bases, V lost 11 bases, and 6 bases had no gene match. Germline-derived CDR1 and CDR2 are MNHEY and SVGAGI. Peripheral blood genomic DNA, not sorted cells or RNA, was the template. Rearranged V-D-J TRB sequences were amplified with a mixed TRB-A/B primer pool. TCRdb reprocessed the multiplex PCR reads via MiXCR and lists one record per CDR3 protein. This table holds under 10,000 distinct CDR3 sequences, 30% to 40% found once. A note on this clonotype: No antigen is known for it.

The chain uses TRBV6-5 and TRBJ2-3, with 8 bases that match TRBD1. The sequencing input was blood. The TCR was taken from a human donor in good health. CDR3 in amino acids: CAARTGNTDTQYF. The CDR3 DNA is TGTGCCGCCCGGACAGGGAACACAGATACGCAGTATTTT.